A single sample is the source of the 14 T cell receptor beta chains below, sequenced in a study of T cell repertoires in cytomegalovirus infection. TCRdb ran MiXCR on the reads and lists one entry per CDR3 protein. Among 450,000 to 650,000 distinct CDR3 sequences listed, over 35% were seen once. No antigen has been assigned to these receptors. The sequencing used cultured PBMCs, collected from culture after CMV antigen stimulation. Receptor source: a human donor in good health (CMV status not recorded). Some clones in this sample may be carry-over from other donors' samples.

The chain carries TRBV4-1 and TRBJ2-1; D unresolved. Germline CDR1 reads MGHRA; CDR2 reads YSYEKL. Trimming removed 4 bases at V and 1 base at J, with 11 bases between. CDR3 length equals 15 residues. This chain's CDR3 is CASSRGALSYNEQFF. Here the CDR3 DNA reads TGCGCCAGCAGCCGCGGAGCCCTTTCCTACAATGAGCAGTTCTTC.

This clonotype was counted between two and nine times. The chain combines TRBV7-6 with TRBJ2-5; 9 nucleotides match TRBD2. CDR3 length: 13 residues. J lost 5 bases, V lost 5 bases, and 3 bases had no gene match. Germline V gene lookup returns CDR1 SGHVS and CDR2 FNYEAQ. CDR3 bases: TGTGCCAGCAGCCCTGGGACTAGCGAGACCCAGTACTTC. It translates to CASSPGTSETQYF. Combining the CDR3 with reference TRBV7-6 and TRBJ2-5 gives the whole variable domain GAGVSQSPRYKVTKRGQDVALRCDPISGHVSLYWYRQALGQGPEFLTYFNYEAQQDKSGLPNDRFSAERPEGSISTLTIQRTEQRDSAMYRCASSPGTSETQYFGPGTRLLVL.

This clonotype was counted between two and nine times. The DNA for the CDR3 is TGTGCCAGCCCCAGGGACAGGGGGTTTTCACCCCTCCACTTT. This translates into CASPRDRGFSPLHF. This rearrangement joins TRBV7-4 to TRBJ1-6; TRBD1 matches at 11 bases. Trimming removed 8 bases from V and 9 bases from J; junction bases left unmatched: 6. This CDR3 is built from 14 residues. From germline, CDR1 is SGHVT and CDR2 SQSDAQ.

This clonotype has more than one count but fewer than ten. CDR3 protein: CSAPPDGSTNEKLFF. In DNA form, the CDR3 reads TGCAGTGCTCCCCCGGACGGGTCAACTAATGAAAAACTGTTTTTT. This sequence joins TRBV20-1 and TRBJ1-4; D gene ambiguous. This CDR3 has 15 amino acids. V shed 5 bases and J shed 0 bases, with 13 bases lying between them. Germline loops: CDR1 DFQATT, CDR2 SNEGSKA (reference sequence).

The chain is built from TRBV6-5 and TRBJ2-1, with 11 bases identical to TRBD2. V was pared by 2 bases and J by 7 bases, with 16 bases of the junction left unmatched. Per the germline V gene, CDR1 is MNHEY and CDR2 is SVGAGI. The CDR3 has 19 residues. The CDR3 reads CASSYRLSLSGRAVNEQFF. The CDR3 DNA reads TGTGCCAGCAGTTACCGCCTTTCCCTTAGCGGGAGGGCCGTAAATGAGCAGTTCTTC.

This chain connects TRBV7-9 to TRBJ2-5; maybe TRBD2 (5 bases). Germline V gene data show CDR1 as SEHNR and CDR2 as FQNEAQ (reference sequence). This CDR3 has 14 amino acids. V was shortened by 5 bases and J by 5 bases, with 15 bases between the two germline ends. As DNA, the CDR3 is TGTGCCAGCAGCCCGGTCGGGGTCGGGGAGACCCAGTACTTC. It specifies CASSPVGVGETQYF.

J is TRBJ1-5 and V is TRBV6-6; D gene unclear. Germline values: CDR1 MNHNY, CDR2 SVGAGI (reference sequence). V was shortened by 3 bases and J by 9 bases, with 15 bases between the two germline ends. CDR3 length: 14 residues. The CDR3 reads CASSYDGNLGPQHF. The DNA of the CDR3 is TGTGCCAGCAGTTATGACGGAAACCTCGGGCCCCAGCATTTT.

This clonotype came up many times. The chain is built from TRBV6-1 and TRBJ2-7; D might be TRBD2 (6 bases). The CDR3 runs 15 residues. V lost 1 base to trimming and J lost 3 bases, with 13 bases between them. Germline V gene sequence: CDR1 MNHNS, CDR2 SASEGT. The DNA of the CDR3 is TGTGCCAGCAGTGAAGGGTTAGCGGATCTCTACGAGCAGTACTTC. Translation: CASSEGLADLYEQYF.

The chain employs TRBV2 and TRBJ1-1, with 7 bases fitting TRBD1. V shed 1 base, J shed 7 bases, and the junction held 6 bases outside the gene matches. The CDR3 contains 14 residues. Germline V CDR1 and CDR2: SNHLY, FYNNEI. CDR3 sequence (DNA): TGTGCCAGCAGTGAAGTTCGGACAGGCGTTGAAGCTTTCTTT. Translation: CASSEVRTGVEAFF.

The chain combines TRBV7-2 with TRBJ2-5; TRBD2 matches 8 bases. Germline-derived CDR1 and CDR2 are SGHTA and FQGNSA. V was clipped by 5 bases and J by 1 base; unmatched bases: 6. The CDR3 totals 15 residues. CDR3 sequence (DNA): TGTGCCAGCAGCCCTGTAGCGGGGAGCCAAGAGACCCAGTACTTC. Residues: CASSPVAGSQETQYF.

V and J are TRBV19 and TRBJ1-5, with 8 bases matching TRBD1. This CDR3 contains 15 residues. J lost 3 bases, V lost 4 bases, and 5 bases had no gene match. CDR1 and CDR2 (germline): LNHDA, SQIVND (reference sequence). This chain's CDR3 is CASSTRTGINQPQHF. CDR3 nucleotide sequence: TGTGCCAGTAGTACACGGACAGGGATCAATCAGCCCCAGCATTTT. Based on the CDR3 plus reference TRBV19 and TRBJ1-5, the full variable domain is DGGITQSPKYLFRKEGQNVTLSCEQNLNHDAMYWYRQDPGQGLRLIYYSQIVNDFQKGDIAEGYSVSREKKESFPLTVTSAQKNPTAFYLCASSTRTGINQPQHFGDGTRLSIL.

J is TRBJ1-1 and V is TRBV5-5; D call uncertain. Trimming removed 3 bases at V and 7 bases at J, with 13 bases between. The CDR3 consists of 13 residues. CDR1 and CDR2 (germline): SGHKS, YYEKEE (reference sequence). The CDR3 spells CASSSLGTGEAFF. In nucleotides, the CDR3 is TGTGCCAGCAGCTCCTTAGGTACGGGTGAAGCTTTCTTT. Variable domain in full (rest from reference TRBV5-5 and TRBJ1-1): DAGVTQSPTHLIKTRGQQVTLRCSPISGHKSVSWYQQVLGQGPQFIFQYYEKEERGRGNFPDRFSARQFPNYSSELNVNALLLGDSALYLCASSSLGTGEAFFGQGTRLTVV.

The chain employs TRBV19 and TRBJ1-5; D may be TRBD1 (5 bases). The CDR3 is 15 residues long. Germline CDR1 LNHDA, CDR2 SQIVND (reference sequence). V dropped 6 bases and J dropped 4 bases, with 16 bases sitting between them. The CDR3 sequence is CASREPGLLNQPQHF. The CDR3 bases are TGTGCCAGTAGGGAACCGGGGCTCCTTAATCAGCCCCAGCATTTT.

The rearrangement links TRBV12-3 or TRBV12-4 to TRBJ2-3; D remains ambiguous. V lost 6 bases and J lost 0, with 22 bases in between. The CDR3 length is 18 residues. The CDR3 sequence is CASSRVGWTATSTDTQYF. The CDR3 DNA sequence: TGTGCCAGCAGCCGGGTGGGATGGACCGCGACTAGCACAGATACGCAGTATTTT.